The 14 T cell receptor beta chains given below trace back to one sample, sequenced in a study of T-cell reconstitution after alpha-beta-depleted transplantation in children. As it was prepared, the TCRbeta library received unique molecular identifiers. TCRdb fed the PCR reads into MiXCR, producing one record per CDR3 protein. The sample carries approximately 490,000 distinct CDR3 sequences, around an eighth recorded once. The sequenced sample was PBMCs from the stem cell graft donor, obtained from the stem cell graft. These receptors originate from a human donor who donated a stem cell graft to a child with combined immunodeficiency.

This clonotype appeared a few times. The chain is built from TRBV4-3 and TRBJ2-1; D remains ambiguous. Trimming left V 2 bases short and J 7 bases short, with 9 bases between. CDR3 size: 13 residues. CDR1 and CDR2 from the germline V gene are LGHNA and YSLEER. Here the CDR3 DNA reads TGCGCCAGCAGCCAAAATCGGGTTAATGAGCAGTTCTTC. Protein product: CASSQNRVNEQFF.

This clonotype has at least ten counts. The chain is built from TRBV29-1 and TRBJ2-5, with D unresolved. The germline V gene has CDR1 SQVTM and CDR2 ANQGSEA. CDR3 length: 12 residues. The V end lost 0 bases, the J end lost 5 bases, and 7 bases lay between the germline ends. The CDR3, as DNA: TGCAGCGTTGAAGATCTGGGGGAGACCCAGTACTTC. Translating it yields CSVEDLGETQYF.

In this sample, this clonotype turned up a few times. The rearrangement joins TRBV11-2 to TRBJ2-2; D gene unclear. The CDR3 runs 13 residues. Trimming took off 4 bases at V and 5 bases at J, with 8 bases between the two ends. From germline, CDR1 is SGHAT and CDR2 FQNNGV. CDR3 loop: CASSSNPTGELFF. The CDR3, as DNA: TGTGCCAGCAGCTCAAACCCGACCGGGGAGCTGTTTTTT.

V usage is TRBV14 and J usage is TRBJ2-5, with 11 nucleotides matching TRBD2. The germline V gene encodes CDR1 SGHDN and CDR2 FVKESK. J lost 3 bases, V lost 7 bases, and 4 bases had no gene match. The CDR3 covers 14 residues. This CDR3 is CASKPGLAEETQYF. CDR3 coding DNA: TGTGCCAGCAAACCGGGACTAGCGGAAGAGACCCAGTACTTC.

This clonotype was counted ten times or more. The gene calls are TRBV29-1 and TRBJ2-3; D possibly uses TRBD1 or TRBD2 (5 bases each). The germline V gene has CDR1 SQVTM and CDR2 ANQGSEA. The CDR3 spans 15 residues. V was clipped by 0 bases and J by 5 bases, with 15 bases between them. The DNA for the CDR3 is TGCAGCGTTGAAGATGATTGGGACGGGGTAGATACGCAGTATTTT. Its translation is CSVEDDWDGVDTQYF.

This clonotype showed up many times. The chain recombines TRBV5-1 with TRBJ2-1; 11 bases line up with TRBD2. The CDR3 runs 17 residues. In germline, CDR1 is SGHRS, CDR2 YFSETQ. The J segment lost 6 bases and the V segment lost 4 bases, leaving 12 bases of the junction unmatched. Written as DNA, the CDR3 is TGCGCCAGCAGCGAGAGGAGGTCTAGCGGGGGGTCCAATGAGCAGTTCTTC. Residues: CASSERRSSGGSNEQFF. The variable domain in full, completed from reference TRBV5-1 and TRBJ2-1, reads KAGVTQTPRYLIKTRGQQVTLSCSPISGHRSVSWYQQTPGQGLQFLFEYFSETQRNKGNFPGRFSGRQFSNSRSEMNVSTLELGDSALYLCASSERRSSGGSNEQFFGPGTRLTVL.

This clonotype was picked up many times. The DNA for the CDR3 is TGTGCCAGCAGTCGTCAGGGGGCGAGCACCGGGGAGCTGTTTTTT. This gives the protein CASSRQGASTGELFF. The chain employs TRBV12-3 or TRBV12-4 and TRBJ2-2, with TRBD1 matching 8 bases. The V and J ends lost 5 bases and 4 bases, in that order; junction bases with no gene match: 6. The CDR3 has 15 amino acids.

This clonotype was seen a few times. The chain couples TRBV30 to TRBJ2-3, with 8 bases matching TRBD2. This CDR3 contains 13 residues. Trimming took 2 bases from V and 7 from J; bases not matched to a gene: 5. Germline lookup yields CDR1 GTSNPN and CDR2 SVGIG (reference sequence). The CDR3 DNA is TGTGCCTGGAGTTCTCGGGGGGGTTATACGCAGTATTTT. Its translation: CAWSSRGGYTQYF.

This chain links TRBV15 with TRBJ1-1; no clear D gene. The V end was cut by 10 bases, the J end by 1 base, with 13 bases between. The CDR3 length is 13 residues. CDR1 is LNHNV and CDR2 is YYDKDF in the germline V gene (reference sequence). The CDR3 loop is CAIGQAPNTEAFF. In DNA form, the CDR3 reads TGTGCCATCGGCCAGGCGCCGAACACTGAAGCTTTCTTT.

This clonotype has ten or more counts. The chain has TRBV29-1 and TRBJ2-7; D perhaps matches TRBD1 (5 bases). The germline V gene encodes CDR1 SQVTM and CDR2 ANQGSEA. The CDR3 consists of 13 residues. V was shortened by 6 bases and J by 1 base, with 13 bases between the two germline ends. Here the CDR3 reads CSVRTLDSYEQYF. The DNA for the CDR3 is TGCAGCGTGCGGACACTCGATTCCTACGAGCAGTACTTC.

Many counts were recorded for this clonotype. The V call is TRBV4-3, the J call TRBJ2-7, with D possibly matching TRBD1 (5 bases). The CDR3 extends over 14 amino acids. CDR1 and CDR2 (germline): LGHNA, YSLEER. The V gene lost 4 bases and the J gene lost 2 bases, with 12 bases spanning the gap. CDR3 DNA sequence: TGCGCCAGCAGCCCAAGGGGCTCAGCCTACGAGCAGTACTTC. Protein sequence: CASSPRGSAYEQYF.

The genes are TRBV20-1 and TRBJ2-2; 14 nucleotides agree with TRBD2. CDR1 and CDR2 from the germline V gene are DFQATT and SNEGSKA (reference sequence). This CDR3 has 18 amino acids. Trimming removed 3 bases from V and 6 bases from J; junction bases left unmatched: 12. The CDR3 here is CSARDGLAGGYEAGELFF. The CDR3 DNA reads as TGCAGTGCTAGGGACGGACTAGCGGGAGGATATGAGGCCGGGGAGCTGTTTTTT.

This clonotype appeared many times. The CDR3 loop reads CSARGGRQFF. The CDR3 DNA sequence: TGCAGTGCTAGAGGGGGGCGGCAGTTCTTC. The J gene is TRBJ2-1, the V gene TRBV20-1; maybe TRBD1 (6 bases). Deletions cut 1 base from V and 12 bases from J, with 7 bases between. Germline-derived CDR1 and CDR2 are DFQATT and SNEGSKA (reference sequence). The CDR3 consists of 10 residues.

The chain couples TRBV9 to TRBJ2-1; D may be TRBD2 (6 bases). From germline, CDR1 is SGDLS and CDR2 YYNGEE. There are 16 residues in the CDR3. V lost 0 bases and J 0 bases, leaving 10 bases between the germline ends. CDR3 region: CASSVVAGSSYNEQFF. CDR3 in DNA: TGTGCCAGCAGCGTAGTGGCGGGATCCTCCTACAATGAGCAGTTCTTC. The variable domain in full, with the rest retrieved from reference TRBV9 and TRBJ2-1, is DSGVTQTPKHLITATGQRVTLRCSPRSGDLSVYWYQQSLDQGLQFLIQYYNGEERAKGNILERFSAQQFPDLHSELNLSSLELGDSALYFCASSVVAGSSYNEQFFGPGTRLTVL.